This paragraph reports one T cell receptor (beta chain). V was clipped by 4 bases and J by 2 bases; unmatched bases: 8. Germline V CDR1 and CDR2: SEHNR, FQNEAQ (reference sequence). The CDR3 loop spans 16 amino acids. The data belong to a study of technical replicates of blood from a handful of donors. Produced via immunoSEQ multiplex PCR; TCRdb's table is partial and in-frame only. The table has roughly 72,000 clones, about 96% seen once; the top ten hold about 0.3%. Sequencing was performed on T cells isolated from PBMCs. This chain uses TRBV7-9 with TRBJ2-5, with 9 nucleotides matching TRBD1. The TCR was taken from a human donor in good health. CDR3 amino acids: CASSSGQGSSQETQYF. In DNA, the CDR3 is TGTGCCAGCAGCTCGGGACAGGGATCCTCTCAAGAGACCCAGTACTTC.